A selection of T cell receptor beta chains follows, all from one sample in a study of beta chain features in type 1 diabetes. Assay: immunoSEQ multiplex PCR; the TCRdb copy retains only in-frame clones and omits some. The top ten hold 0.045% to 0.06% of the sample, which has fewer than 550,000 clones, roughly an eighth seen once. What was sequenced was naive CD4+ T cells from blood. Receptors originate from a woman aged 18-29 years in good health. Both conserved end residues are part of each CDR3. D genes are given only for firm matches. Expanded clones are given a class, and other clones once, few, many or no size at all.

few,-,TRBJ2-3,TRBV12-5,TGTGCTAGTGGTTTGGGTCACTCAAGCACAGATACGCAGTATTTT,CASGLGHSSTDTQYF
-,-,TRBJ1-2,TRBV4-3,TGCGCCAGCAGCCTTATAGGGGGTTCTAACTATGGCTACACCTTC,CASSLIGGSNYGYTF
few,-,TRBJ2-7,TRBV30,TGTGCCTGGAGTGTAGAGGCCCCAGCAAGAGTTTCCTACGAGCAGTACTTC,CAWSVEAPARVSYEQYF
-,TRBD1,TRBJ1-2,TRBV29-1,TGCAGCGTTGTTAGGGGGCCGCTCTATGGCTACACCTTC,CSVVRGPLYGYTF
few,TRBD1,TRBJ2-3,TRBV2,TGTGCCAGCAGTGGACAGGGTGGCACAGATACGCAGTATTTT,CASSGQGGTDTQYF
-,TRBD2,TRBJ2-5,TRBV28,TGTGCCAGCAGTTTTCCCAGCGGGGGACGGGAGACCCAGTACTTC,CASSFPSGGRETQYF
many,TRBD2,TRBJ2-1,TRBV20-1,TGCAGTGCTGGACTAGCGGATGAGCAGTTCTTC,CSAGLADEQFF
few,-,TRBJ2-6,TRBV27,TGTGCCAGCAGTTCCTCGGGCTGGGCCAACGTCCTGACTTTC,CASSSSGWANVLTF
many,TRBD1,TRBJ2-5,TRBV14,TGTGCCAGCAGCCAAGCAGGGGGAGAGACCCAGTACTTC,CASSQAGGETQYF
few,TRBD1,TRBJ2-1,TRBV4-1,TGCGCCAGCAGCCCAAGGGGGCGGGTCAATGAGCAGTTCTTC,CASSPRGRVNEQFF
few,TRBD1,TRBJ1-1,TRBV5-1,TGCGCCAGCAGCACCGGGACAGGGGTTAACACTGAAGCTTTCTTT,CASSTGTGVNTEAFF
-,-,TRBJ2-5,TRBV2,TGTGCCAGCAGTAACTCCCACCCGTACTTC,CASSNSHPYF
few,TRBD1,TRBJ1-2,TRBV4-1,TGCGCCAGCAGCTTTCCGGGACAGTCTAACTATGGCTACACCTTC,CASSFPGQSNYGYTF
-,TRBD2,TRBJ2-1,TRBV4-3,TGCGCCAGCAGCCAAGAGGGACTAGCGGGTTTTAGTGAGCAGTTCTTC,CASSQEGLAGFSEQFF
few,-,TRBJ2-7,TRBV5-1,TGCGCCAGCAGCCGAGTTCCGGGAAACTCCTACGAGCAGTACTTC,CASSRVPGNSYEQYF
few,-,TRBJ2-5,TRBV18,TGTGCCAGCTCACCACGGCCCCAAGAGACCCAGTACTTC,CASSPRPQETQYF